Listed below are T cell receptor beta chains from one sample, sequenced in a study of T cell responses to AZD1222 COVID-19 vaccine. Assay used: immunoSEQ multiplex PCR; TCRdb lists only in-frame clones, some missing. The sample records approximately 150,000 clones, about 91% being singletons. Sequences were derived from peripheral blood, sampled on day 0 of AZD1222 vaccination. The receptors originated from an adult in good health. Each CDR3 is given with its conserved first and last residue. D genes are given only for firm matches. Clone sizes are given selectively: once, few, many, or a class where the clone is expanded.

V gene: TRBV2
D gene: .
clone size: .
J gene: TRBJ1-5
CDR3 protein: CASSEALHRESRQPQHF
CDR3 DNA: TGTGCCAGCAGTGAAGCGTTGCACAGGGAATCACGTCAGCCCCAGCATTTT

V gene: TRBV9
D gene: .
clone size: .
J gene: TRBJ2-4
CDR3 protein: CASSPQGVSVAKNIQYF
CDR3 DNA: TGTGCCAGCAGCCCCCAGGGCGTCTCTGTAGCCAAAAACATTCAGTACTTC

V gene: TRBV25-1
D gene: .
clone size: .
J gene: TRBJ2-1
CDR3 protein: CATRGGRTGPWDEQFF
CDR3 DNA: TGTGCCACCCGGGGGGGGCGGACAGGCCCTTGGGATGAGCAGTTCTTC

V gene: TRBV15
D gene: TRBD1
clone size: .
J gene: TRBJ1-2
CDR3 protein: CATSRGQGLRYGYTF
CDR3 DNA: TGTGCCACCAGCAGGGGACAGGGGCTCCGCTATGGCTACACCTTC

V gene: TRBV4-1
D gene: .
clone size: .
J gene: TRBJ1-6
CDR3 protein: CASSQDGRDNSPLHF
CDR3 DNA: TGCGCCAGCAGCCAAGATGGCAGGGACAATTCACCCCTCCACTTT

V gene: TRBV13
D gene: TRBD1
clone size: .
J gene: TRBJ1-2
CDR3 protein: CASSLAGGGYTF
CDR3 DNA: TGTGCCAGCAGCTTAGCAGGGGGTGGCTACACCTTC

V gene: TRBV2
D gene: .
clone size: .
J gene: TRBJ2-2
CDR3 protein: CASTHDVGGTGELFF
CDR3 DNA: TGTGCCAGCACCCATGACGTTGGGGGCACCGGGGAGCTGTTTTTT

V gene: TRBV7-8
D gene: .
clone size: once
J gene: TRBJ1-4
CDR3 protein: CASSKAEKASRRANEKLFF
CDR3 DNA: TGTGCCAGCAGTAAAGCAGAGAAGGCGAGCCGGAGGGCTAATGAAAAACTGTTTTTT

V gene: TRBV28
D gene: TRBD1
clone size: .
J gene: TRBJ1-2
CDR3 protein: CASSTAGGASNYGYTF
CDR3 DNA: TGTGCCAGCAGTACGGCAGGGGGCGCCTCTAACTATGGCTACACCTTC

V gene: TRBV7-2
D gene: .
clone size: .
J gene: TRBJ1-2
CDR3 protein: CASSTQQGSYGYTF
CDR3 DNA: TGTGCCAGCAGCACCCAACAGGGATCCTATGGCTACACCTTC

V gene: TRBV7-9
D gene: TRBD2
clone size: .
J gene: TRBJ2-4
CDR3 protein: CASSRTGGLDKNIQYF
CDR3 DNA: TGTGCCAGCAGCAGGACGGGGGGATTGGACAAAAACATTCAGTACTTC

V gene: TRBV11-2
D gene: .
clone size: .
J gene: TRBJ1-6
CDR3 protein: CASSGLRGYSPLHF
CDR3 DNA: TGTGCCAGCAGCGGATTACGGGGGTATTCACCCCTCCACTTT

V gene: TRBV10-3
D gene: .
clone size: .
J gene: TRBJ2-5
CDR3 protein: CAISDRIRASPGETQYF
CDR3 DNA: TGTGCCATCAGTGATAGGATTAGAGCCTCCCCCGGGGAGACCCAGTACTTC

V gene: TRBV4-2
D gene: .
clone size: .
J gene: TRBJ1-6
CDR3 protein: CASSQEGRADYNSPLHF
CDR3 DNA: TGTGCCAGCAGCCAAGAGGGCCGGGCAGACTATAATTCACCCCTCCACTTT

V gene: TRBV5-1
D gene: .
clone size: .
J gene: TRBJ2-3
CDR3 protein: CASSLGVSGTDTQYF
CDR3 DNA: TGCGCCAGCAGCTTGGGTGTTTCGGGCACAGATACGCAGTATTTT

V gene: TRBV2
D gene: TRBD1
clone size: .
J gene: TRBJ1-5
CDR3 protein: CASSGTGNGQPQHF
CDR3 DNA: TGTGCCAGCAGCGGGACAGGGAACGGTCAGCCCCAGCATTTT

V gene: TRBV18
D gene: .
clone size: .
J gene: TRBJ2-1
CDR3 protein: CASSPGGPAYNEQFF
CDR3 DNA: TGTGCCAGCTCACCAGGGGGCCCGGCCTACAATGAGCAGTTCTTC

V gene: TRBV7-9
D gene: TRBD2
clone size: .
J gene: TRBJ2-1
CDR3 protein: CASSPGTRAEDEQFF
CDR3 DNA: TGTGCCAGCAGCCCGGGGACTAGGGCAGAGGATGAGCAGTTCTTC

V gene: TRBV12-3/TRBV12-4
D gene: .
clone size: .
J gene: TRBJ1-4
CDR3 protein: CASSLVGNEKLFF
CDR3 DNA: TGTGCCAGCAGTTTAGTTGGAAATGAAAAACTGTTTTTT

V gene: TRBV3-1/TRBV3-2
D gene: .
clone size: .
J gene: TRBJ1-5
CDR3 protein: CASSHSGYNQPQHF
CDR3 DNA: TGTGCCAGCAGCCACTCCGGATACAATCAGCCCCAGCATTTT

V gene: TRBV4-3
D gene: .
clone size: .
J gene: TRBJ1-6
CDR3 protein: CASSQDPRQGFQPLHF
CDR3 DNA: TGCGCCAGCAGCCAAGACCCTCGGCAGGGGTTTCAACCCCTCCACTTT

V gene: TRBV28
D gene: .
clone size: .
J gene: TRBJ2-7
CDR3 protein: CASSSQSPEQYF
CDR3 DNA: TGTGCCAGCAGTTCTCAGTCGCCTGAGCAGTACTTC

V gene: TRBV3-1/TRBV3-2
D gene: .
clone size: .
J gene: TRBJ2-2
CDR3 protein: CASSQDNPHTGELFF
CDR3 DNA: TGTGCCAGCAGCCAGGACAACCCCCACACCGGGGAGCTGTTTTTT

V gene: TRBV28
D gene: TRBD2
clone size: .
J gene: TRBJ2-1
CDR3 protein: CASSGYSSTSGSELNEQFF
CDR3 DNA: TGTGCCAGCAGTGGTTATTCCTCGACTAGCGGGAGTGAGTTGAATGAGCAGTTCTTC

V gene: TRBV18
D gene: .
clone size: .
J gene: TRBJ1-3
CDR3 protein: CASSPEVILSGNTIYF
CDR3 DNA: TGTGCCAGCTCACCGGAGGTTATCCTCTCTGGAAACACCATATATTTT

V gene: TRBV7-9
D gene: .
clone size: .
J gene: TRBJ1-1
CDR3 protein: CASSQTNPGTEAFF
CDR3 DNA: TGTGCCAGCAGCCAAACCAACCCAGGCACTGAAGCTTTCTTT

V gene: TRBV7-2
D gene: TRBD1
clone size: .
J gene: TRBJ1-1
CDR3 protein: CASSYRTGGKTEAFF
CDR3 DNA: TGTGCCAGCAGCTACAGGACAGGGGGAAAGACTGAAGCTTTCTTT

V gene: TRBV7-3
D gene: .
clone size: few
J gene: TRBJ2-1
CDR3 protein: CASSYGGGEQFF
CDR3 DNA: TGTGCCAGCAGTTACGGGGGTGGTGAGCAGTTCTTC